Given below is one T cell receptor (beta chain) in context. PCR amplification relied on 60 Vbeta primers (plus 13 Jbeta primers). In the authors' methods: In a later analysis, of about 80 million unique beta chains, around 11 million appeared in at least two donors. Sequenced by immunoSEQ multiplex PCR; TCRdb stores in-frame clones only, minus some. V, J and clone size derive from that table, while D and trimming were established from the DNA sequence. The repertoire holds roughly 150,000 clones, with about 80% as singletons. This entry is derived from a study of cytomegalovirus exposure and HLA in healthy donors. Overall study context: Assignment to the Caucasian-associated ancestry cluster applied to approximately 79% of the approximately 360 genotyped donors.

The sample was PBMCs. The sequence came from a man in his thirties or forties in good health and CMV-seronegative.

CDR3 loop: CASRGTGGGDREKLFF. CDR3 DNA sequence: TGCGCCAGCAGGGGCACAGGGGGCGGCGATCGGGAAAAACTGTTTTTT. The V and J genes are TRBV10-2 and TRBJ1-4; the match to TRBD1 covers 9 bases. The CDR3 runs 16 residues. V shed 6 bases and J 8 bases; nucleotides not matched to a gene: 13. In germline, CDR1 is WSHSY, CDR2 SAAADI.